This T cell receptor (beta chain) was recorded in a study of identical twins. General study findings and limits: Insertions were fewer in abundant cord blood beta clonotypes, whereas memory repertoires showed none of this pattern. There was more out-of-frame TCR alpha sharing in monozygotic twins than models estimated.

TCRdb redid the calling of the 5' RACE reads with MiXCR, one entry per CDR3 protein. The sample has 640,000 or so distinct CDR3 sequences, less than 7% seen once. This clonotype was counted at least ten times. The antigen is undetermined. Among all donors, each was a healthy Caucasian. This CDR3 contains 16 residues. Trimming pared 0 bases from V and 1 base from J, leaving 11 bases between. Per the germline V gene, CDR1 is SGDLS and CDR2 is YYNGEE. The TCR sequence derives from a man younger than 35 in good health. The rearrangement uses TRBV9 and TRBJ2-1; D may be TRBD2 (5 bases). The sample was naive T cells sorted from blood. CDR3 amino acids: CASSVGGSPSYNEQFF. In DNA, the CDR3 is TGTGCCAGCAGCGTAGGAGGGAGCCCTTCCTACAATGAGCAGTTCTTC.